One and the same sample provided the 32 T cell receptor beta chains below, sequenced in a study of Graves' ophthalmopathy and Graves' hyperthyroidism. Amplified material comprised TCR beta CDR3 regions derived from RNA transcripts. Second-round multiplex PCR followed a first-round RT-PCR using HTBI primers. MiXCR, run by TCRdb on the multiplex PCR reads, gives a single entry per CDR3 protein. The table shows 500,000 to 700,000 distinct CDR3 sequences, with roughly 40% occurring only once. Sequencing used peripheral blood or thyroid tissue (not recorded which). The receptors derive from an adult man with Graves' hyperthyroidism.

The rearrangement joins TRBV7-9 to TRBJ1-2; 8 bases map to TRBD1. Germline V gene sequence: CDR1 SEHNR, CDR2 FQNEAQ (reference sequence). The CDR3 is made up of 13 amino acids. The ends lost 5 bases at V and 6 bases at J; junction bases unmatched: 5. The CDR3: CASSTGGDDGYTF. The CDR3 nucleotides are TGTGCCAGCAGCACAGGGGGGGACGATGGCTACACCTTC.

This clonotype was seen many times. The V gene is TRBV29-1, the J gene TRBJ1-1, with D hard to call. The CDR3 is 11 amino acids. Germline V gene sequence: CDR1 SQVTM, CDR2 ANQGSEA. V gave up 2 bases and J gave up 3 bases, with 4 bases separating them. The CDR3 sequence: CSVELDTEAFF. As DNA, the CDR3 is TGCAGCGTTGAATTAGACACTGAAGCTTTCTTT.

This clonotype was recorded at least ten times. The chain recombines TRBV29-1 with TRBJ2-2, with 10 bases aligning to TRBD1. Germline V CDR1 and CDR2: SQVTM, ANQGSEA. The CDR3 is 15 amino acids. Germline trimming cut 6 bases from V and 2 bases from J; bases unmatched to any gene: 6. The CDR3: CSVPGQGENTGELFF. The CDR3 DNA reads as TGCAGCGTCCCCGGACAGGGGGAAAACACCGGGGAGCTGTTTTTT.

The table lists this clonotype with many counts. The chain joins TRBV19 to TRBJ1-1, with 8 nucleotides matching TRBD1. Germline V CDR1 and CDR2: LNHDA, SQIVND (reference sequence). V lost 3 bases, J lost 5 bases, and 5 bases stayed unmatched. The CDR3 sequence is 14 residues long. CDR3 amino acids: CASSISGGNTEAFF. CDR3 DNA sequence: TGTGCCAGTAGTATCTCAGGGGGCAATACTGAAGCTTTCTTT.

In this sample, this clonotype turned up once. CDR3 coding DNA: TGTGCCTGGACCTTGGGGCTCGAGCAGTACTTC. This sequence encodes CAWTLGLEQYF. The chain combines TRBV30 with TRBJ2-7; tentative D call: TRBD1 (5 bases). Germline CDR1 is GTSNPN and CDR2 is SVGIG (reference sequence). The V and J ends lost 4 bases and 6 bases respectively, with 10 bases between them. The CDR3 runs 11 residues.

The chain uses TRBV7-9 and TRBJ1-1; 9 bases are a match to TRBD1. The V gene's germline CDR1 is SEHNR and CDR2 FQNEAQ (reference sequence). CDR3 size: 15 residues. V lost 3 bases, J lost 8 bases, and 10 bases stayed unmatched. The DNA for the CDR3 is TGTGCCAGCAGCTTGGTTACAGGGACAGGGAGAGAAGCTTTCTTT. Residues: CASSLVTGTGREAFF.

The V gene is TRBV6-5, the J gene TRBJ2-2; D gene uncertain. Trimming took 5 bases from V and 5 from J, leaving 9 bases between them. The CDR3 covers 13 residues. From germline, CDR1 is MNHEY and CDR2 SVGAGI. The CDR3 bases are TGTGCCAGCAGTCCGCATGGAACCGGGGAGCTGTTTTTT. This sequence encodes CASSPHGTGELFF.

The table lists this clonotype with a few counts. The rearrangement uses TRBV27 and TRBJ1-5; D is undetermined. V lost 0 bases and J lost 9, with 9 bases in between. Looked up from germline, CDR1 is MNHEY and CDR2 is SMNVEV (reference sequence). This CDR3 has 13 residues. The CDR3 region is CASSLSWGWPQHF. Here the CDR3 DNA reads TGTGCCAGCAGTTTATCTTGGGGTTGGCCCCAGCATTTT.

V gene TRBV7-2 combines with J gene TRBJ2-7; 8 bases align to TRBD1. The J call may be faulty, since TRBJ2-4 better matches the DNA end. Per germline, CDR1 SGHTA and CDR2 FQGNSA. CDR3 length: 13 amino acids. The CDR3 loop is CASSSGQGNIQYF. Written as DNA, the CDR3 is TGTGCCAGCAGCTCAGGACAGGGCAACATTCAGTACTTC.

V gene TRBV11-2 combines with J gene TRBJ1-4; the D is unclear. CDR3 length: 15 amino acids. Between the trimmed V and J ends, which lost 5 bases and 5 bases, there was a span of 15 bases. Germline loops: CDR1 SGHAT, CDR2 FQNNGV. The CDR3 DNA reads as TGTGCCAGCAGCCAGACCTGGCGTGGGAATGAAAAACTGTTTTTT. This codes for CASSQTWRGNEKLFF.

Comment on this clonotype: A much larger clone differs from this one at a single base, so this may be a read error. Because the CDR3 is missing its conserved closing phenylalanine or tryptophan, this is likely a read error. V and J are TRBV7-9 and TRBJ1-2, with a possible D match to TRBD1 (5 bases). With 4 bases removed from V and 4 bases from J, the gap between germline ends came to 22 bases. This CDR3 spans 17 amino acids. Germline V CDR1 and CDR2: SEHNR, FQNEAQ (reference sequence). The CDR3: CASSSTPARHGTYGYTL. The CDR3 nucleotides read TGTGCCAGCAGCTCCACCCCCGCCAGGCACGGGACCTATGGCTACACCCTC.

The chain joins TRBV2 to TRBJ1-2; D is ambiguous. Trimming removed 6 bases from V and 8 bases from J, with 10 bases in between. CDR1 SNHLY and CDR2 FYNNEI come from the germline V gene. The length of the CDR3 is 11 residues. CDR3 bases: TGTGCCAGCAGGGGCGTAGGGGGCTACACCTTC. It encodes CASRGVGGYTF.

This CDR3 reads CASSPGTGGSNQPQHF. The CDR3 DNA sequence: TGTGCCAGCAGCCCGGGGACAGGGGGAAGCAATCAGCCCCAGCATTTT. The chain links TRBV7-8 to TRBJ1-5; 11 bases line up with TRBD1. CDR1 is SGHVS, CDR2 FQNEAQ, per germline. This CDR3 comprises 16 residues. V was clipped by 5 bases and J by 1 base; unmatched bases: 4.

This chain uses TRBV7-6 with TRBJ1-2; possible D gene TRBD1, 5 bases. This CDR3 has 17 amino acids. Germline-derived CDR1 and CDR2 are SGHVS and FNYEAQ. V lost 5 bases and J 6 bases, leaving 25 bases between the germline ends. The DNA of the CDR3 is TGTGCCAGCAGCGGAGGGACTAGCGGGACCTCACTCCATGGCTACACCTTC. Its protein is CASSGGTSGTSLHGYTF. The full variable domain, rest sourced from reference TRBV7-6 and TRBJ1-2, is GAGVSQSPRYKVTKRGQDVALRCDPISGHVSLYWYRQALGQGPEFLTYFNYEAQQDKSGLPNDRFSAERPEGSISTLTIQRTEQRDSAMYRCASSGGTSGTSLHGYTFGSGTRLTVV.

This clonotype has at least ten counts. The chain joins TRBV29-1 to TRBJ2-7; D not certain. With 2 bases removed from V and 4 bases from J, the gap between germline ends came to 9 bases. Germline values: CDR1 SQVTM, CDR2 ANQGSEA. The CDR3 sequence is 12 residues long. The CDR3 region is CSVEQTEYEQYF. The CDR3 DNA follows: TGCAGCGTTGAACAAACAGAGTACGAGCAGTACTTC.

The V call is TRBV30, the J call TRBJ2-7; possible D gene TRBD1, 6 bases. Trimming took 5 bases from V and 2 from J, leaving 10 bases between them. Germline V CDR1 and CDR2: GTSNPN, SVGIG (reference sequence). This CDR3 comprises 12 residues. CDR3 residues: CAWSTGTYEQYF. The CDR3 nucleotides read TGTGCCTGGTCCACAGGGACCTACGAGCAGTACTTC.

For this clonotype: One end of the junction varies from germline; a read error may be responsible. The chain employs TRBV29-1 and TRBJ2-5, with D possibly TRBD2 on 5 matching bases. CDR1 is SQVTM and CDR2 is ANQGSEA in the germline V gene. The CDR3 spans 13 residues. CDR3 coding DNA: TGTGCCTGGAGCATCGGGATCCAAGAGACCCAGTACTTC. The encoded protein is CAWSIGIQETQYF. Full variable domain (remainder filled in from reference TRBV29-1 and TRBJ2-5): SAVISQKPSRDICQRGTSLTIQCQVDSQVTMMFWYRQQPGQSLTLIATANQGSEATYESGFVIDKFPISRPNLTFSTLTVSNMSPEDSSIYLCAWSIGIQETQYFGPGTRLLVL.

The gene calls are TRBV19 and TRBJ2-3; TRBD2 matches 9 bases. Looked up from germline, CDR1 is LNHDA and CDR2 is SQIVND (reference sequence). This CDR3 region has 16 residues. Trimming took 5 bases from V and 4 from J; bases not matched to a gene: 10. The CDR3 coding sequence is TGTGCCAGTAGTTTATTAGCGGGAGTAGGATCAGATACGCAGTATTTT. Protein sequence: CASSLLAGVGSDTQYF.

Concerning this clonotype: This likely comes from a read error, as the CDR3 has no conserved phenylalanine or tryptophan at its end. The limits of the CDR3 on the DNA are not certain, so only TCRdb's listed CDR3 is given. The rearrangement uses TRBV2 and TRBJ1-6; the table's D call TRBD1 went unverified against the DNA. CDR1 is SNHLY and CDR2 is FYNNEI in the germline V gene. The length of the CDR3 is 8 amino acids, counting both ends. The CDR3 reads CASSEVGQ.

The genes are TRBV10-3 and TRBJ2-3; 8 bases are a match to TRBD2. Germline loops: CDR1 ENHRY, CDR2 SYGVKD. The CDR3 loop spans 14 amino acids. V lost 10 bases and J lost 4; bases outside the gene matches: 10. CDR3 DNA: TGTGCCAGCTCGGGACTAGTCGCTCCAGATACGCAGTATTTT. Translating gives CASSGLVAPDTQYF.

This clonotype was seen ten or more times. The chain combines TRBV24-1 with TRBJ2-7; tentatively, D is TRBD1 (5 bases). This CDR3 has 14 residues. Germline CDR1 is KGHDR and CDR2 is SFDVKD. V was trimmed by 5 bases and J by 2 bases, leaving 12 bases between them. CDR3 DNA sequence: TGTGCCACCAGTGGGGGCAGCTCTACCTACGAGCAGTACTTC. Translation gives CATSGGSSTYEQYF.

This clonotype was detected ten times or more. The CDR3 loop is CASSLEVQGTEAFF. The CDR3 DNA is TGTGCCAGCAGCTTAGAAGTACAGGGCACTGAAGCTTTCTTT. This chain links TRBV11-2 with TRBJ1-1; D possibly corresponds to TRBD1 (6 bases). This CDR3 is built from 14 residues. Germline loops: CDR1 SGHAT, CDR2 FQNNGV. The ends were cut back, 0 bases at V and 4 bases at J, with 9 bases in the middle.

The sample holds a few counts of this clonotype. Here the CDR3 reads CASRRIASYEQYF. CDR3 nucleotides: TGTGCCAGCAGACGGATAGCCTCCTACGAGCAGTACTTC. This chain links TRBV6-5 with TRBJ2-7; D remains ambiguous. Germline CDR1 and CDR2: MNHEY and SVGAGI. Between the trimmed V and J ends, which lost 6 bases and 0 bases, there was a span of 9 bases. The CDR3 is made up of 13 amino acids.

V usage is TRBV5-5 and J usage is TRBJ2-3; D uncertain. V lost 4 bases to trimming and J lost 2 bases, with 14 bases between them. From germline, CDR1 is SGHKS and CDR2 YYEKEE (reference sequence). CDR3 length equals 15 residues. The CDR3 DNA reads as TGTGCCAGCAGCCCGGACCCCCGAAACACAGATACGCAGTATTTT. It yields the protein CASSPDPRNTDTQYF.

This clonotype has a count of ten or more. This chain joins TRBV19 and TRBJ1-1, with D hard to call. CDR1 is LNHDA and CDR2 is SQIVND in the germline V gene (reference sequence). The CDR3 loop spans 15 amino acids. V lost 1 base and J lost 0, with 9 bases in between. CDR3 nucleotide sequence: TGTGCCAGTAGTATAGTTTCAACCGTGAACACTGAAGCTTTCTTT. Residues: CASSIVSTVNTEAFF.

Turning to this clonotype: This may arise from a read error, as a much more abundant clone is one base away. This sequence joins TRBV2 and TRBJ1-3; D remains ambiguous. The CDR3 loop spans 14 amino acids. Germline lookup yields CDR1 SNHLY and CDR2 FYNNEI. CDR3 loop: CASSSPGPRNAIYF. CDR3 nucleotide sequence: TGTGCCAGCAGTTCCCCCGGGCCTCGAAACGCCATATATTTT.

This clonotype was detected once. Mismatch with germline at one junction end may stem from a read error. This chain links TRBV6-6 with TRBJ2-5, with 8 nucleotides matching TRBD2. Germline CDR1 MNHNY, CDR2 SVGAGI (reference sequence). The CDR3 sequence is 10 residues long. The DNA of the CDR3 is TGTGCCAGCAGTTCATCCGGGACTAGATTC. This codes for CASSSSGTRF.

In its sample, this clonotype was seen a few times. The chain links TRBV12-3 or TRBV12-4 to TRBJ2-2; D tentatively reads TRBD1 or TRBD2 (5 bases each). The CDR3 totals 16 residues. The V end was cut by 6 bases, the J end by 2 bases, with 16 bases between. The CDR3 DNA is TGTGCCAGCAGCCAAGAGGGGAAGAGTAACACCGGGGAGCTGTTTTTT. Translating it yields CASSQEGKSNTGELFF.

This rearrangement joins TRBV12-3 or TRBV12-4 to TRBJ1-4, with 7 bases that match TRBD1. V shed 3 bases and J 7 bases; nucleotides not matched to a gene: 8. The CDR3 contains 15 residues. CDR3 sequence reads: CASSFSTGPIEKLFF. DNA for the CDR3: TGTGCCAGCAGTTTTTCGACAGGGCCGATTGAAAAACTGTTTTTT.

This rearrangement joins TRBV30 to TRBJ1-1; D may be TRBD1 (6 bases). This CDR3 region has 12 residues. Trimming removed 4 bases at V and 9 bases at J, with 15 bases between. Germline values: CDR1 GTSNPN, CDR2 SVGIG (reference sequence). In DNA, the CDR3 is TGTGCCTGGAAGCAGGGGAACACACAAGCTTTCTTT. Translated, it gives CAWKQGNTQAFF.

CDR3 protein: CSGEPGGGRETQYF. Written as DNA, the CDR3 is TGCAGTGGAGAGCCTGGGGGGGGGCGGGAGACCCAGTACTTC. This chain connects TRBV20-1 to TRBJ2-5, with TRBD2 as a possible D gene (7 bases). The germline CDR1 and CDR2 sequences are DFQATT and SNEGSKA (reference sequence). V was cut by 7 bases and J by 5 bases, with 20 bases left in between. The CDR3 runs 14 residues.

A note on this clonotype: A much larger clone differs by one base, so this may be a read error. J is TRBJ1-6 and V is TRBV6-5; the D gene is possibly TRBD1 (5 bases). CDR1 and CDR2 (germline): MNHEY, SVGAGI. This CDR3 is 14 amino acids long. Between the trimmed V and J ends, which lost 8 bases and 8 bases, there was a span of 16 bases. The CDR3 bases are TGTGCCAGCGGACCGGGACTCGGAGATTCACCCCTCCACTTT. Protein sequence: CASGPGLGDSPLHF.